The clone carrying this T cell receptor (beta chain) was observed at least ten times. Its matching antigen is unknown. This specimen comes from a study of early T cells in non-severe SARS-CoV-2 infection. Across the study: Bulk RNA isolated from unsorted whole blood underwent sequencing; chains were not paired. Whole-study findings and limits: VDJdb-based matching was biased toward anti-spike CD8 responses and missed private and CD4 specificities.

The CDR3 loop spans 14 amino acids. V was clipped by 4 bases and J by 2 bases, with 12 bases between them. The germline V gene has CDR1 MGHDK and CDR2 SYGVNS. Individual cDNA molecules were tagged with unique molecular identifiers, the study reported. TCRdb used MiXCR to reprocess the 5' RACE reads, holding one entry per CDR3 protein. The data contain about 80,000 distinct CDR3 sequences, about 12% of them seen just once; the ten biggest clones take up over 2.5%. The sequence was obtained from an adult who was a healthcare worker with PCR-confirmed SARS-CoV-2 infection or an uninfected control (not recorded which). The genes are TRBV25-1 and TRBJ2-7, with D perhaps being TRBD1 or TRBD2 (5 bases each). The sequenced sample consisted of whole blood. The CDR3 coding sequence is TGTGCCAGCAGTGCCCGGGACGGGGCCTACGAGCAGTACTTC. Amino acids: CASSARDGAYEQYF.